The 17 T cell receptor beta chains reported below all come from one sample, sequenced in a study of shared clonotypes between healthy human individuals. The table came from immunoSEQ multiplex PCR; TCRdb's copy has only in-frame clones and leaves some out. Of over 2 million clones detected, just under 95% appear once; the ten largest clones hold 0.37%. Sequencing was carried out using naive CD4+ T cells from PBMCs. The subset is: CD45RA+ positively selected. These receptors originate from a man aged 18 to 30 in good health. Some clones in this sample may be carry-over from other donors' samples.

The chain couples TRBV5-1 to TRBJ2-1; 10 positions agree with TRBD2. CDR1 is SGHRS and CDR2 is YFSETQ in the germline V gene. V lost 5 bases to trimming and J lost 6 bases; unmatched junction nucleotides: 8. This CDR3 is built from 15 residues. For the CDR3, the DNA is TGCGCCAGCAGTAGGACTAGCGGTTTTTTCAATGAGCAGTTCTTC. It encodes CASSRTSGFFNEQFF.

This chain uses TRBV29-1 with TRBJ2-5; 12 bases are a match to TRBD2. The V and J ends lost 8 bases and 4 bases, in that order; junction bases with no gene match: 8. In germline, CDR1 is SQVTM, CDR2 ANQGSEA. The CDR3 has 14 residues. CDR3 coding DNA: TGCAGCTATCTGACTAGCGGGAGTGCAGAGACCCAGTACTTC. Protein sequence: CSYLTSGSAETQYF.

The V gene is TRBV9, the J gene TRBJ2-3; TRBD1 agrees at 7 bases. J was trimmed by 2 bases and V by 4 bases; bases with no gene match: 16. Per germline, CDR1 SGDLS and CDR2 YYNGEE. There are 18 residues in the CDR3. Written as DNA, the CDR3 is TGTGCCAGCAGCCCAGGGGGATGGCAGGGGGTTTCCACAGATACGCAGTATTTT. Its protein product is CASSPGGWQGVSTDTQYF.

The chain carries TRBV5-4 and TRBJ1-1; perhaps TRBD1 as D (6 bases). This CDR3 comprises 16 residues. The germline V and J ends were trimmed by 0 bases and 1 base, with 13 bases remaining between them. Germline loops: CDR1 SGHNT, CDR2 YYREEE (reference sequence). As DNA, the CDR3 is TGTGCCAGCAGCTTGGCCGGGGGGGCTGGGAACACTGAAGCTTTCTTT. Its translation: CASSLAGGAGNTEAFF. Drawing the rest from reference TRBV5-4 and TRBJ1-1, the complete variable domain is ETGVTQSPTHLIKTRGQQVTLRCSSQSGHNTVSWYQQALGQGPQFIFQYYREEENGRGNFPPRFSGLQFPNYSSELNVNALELDDSALYLCASSLAGGAGNTEAFFGQGTRLTVV.

As regards this clone: This CDR3 is also generated by other DNA sequences in the sample. J is TRBJ1-3 and V is TRBV6-5; no clear D gene. The CDR3 runs 15 residues. Between the trimmed V and J ends, which lost 0 bases and 0 bases, there was a span of 6 bases. Germline V gene data show CDR1 as MNHEY and CDR2 as SVGAGI. The CDR3, as DNA: TGTGCCAGCAGTTACTCGCTCCGCTCTGGAAACACCATATATTTT. It codes for CASSYSLRSGNTIYF.

This chain links TRBV18 with TRBJ2-2; the D is unclear. The germline V gene has CDR1 KGHSH and CDR2 LQKENI. The CDR3 totals 16 residues. The ends were cut back, 3 bases at V and 1 base at J, with 12 bases in the middle. DNA of the CDR3: TGTGCCAGCTCACCCCGAGTTGGGGAGAACACCGGGGAGCTGTTTTTT. Its protein is CASSPRVGENTGELFF. The complete variable domain, with remaining parts taken from reference TRBV18 and TRBJ2-2, reads NAGVMQNPRHLVRRRGQEARLRCSPMKGHSHVYWYRQLPEEGLKFMVYLQKENIIDESGMPKERFSAEFPKEGPSILRIQQVVRGDSAAYFCASSPRVGENTGELFFGEGSRLTVL.

The chain carries TRBV5-1 and TRBJ2-2; 9 positions agree with TRBD2. V lost 3 bases, J lost 5 bases, and 8 bases stayed unmatched. CDR1 SGHRS and CDR2 YFSETQ come from the germline V gene. The CDR3 sequence is 16 residues long. The CDR3: CASSWGLARETGELFF. In nucleotides, the CDR3 is TGCGCCAGCAGCTGGGGACTAGCCAGAGAGACCGGGGAGCTGTTTTTT.

This chain links TRBV11-2 with TRBJ2-6, with 8 bases aligning to TRBD1. Germline-derived CDR1 and CDR2 are SGHAT and FQNNGV. J gave up 2 bases and V 10 bases, and 4 bases lay outside the gene matches. The CDR3 runs 14 residues. CDR3 bases: TGTGCCATCAAGACAGGGGCTGGGGCCAACGTCCTGACTTTC. Encoded protein: CAIKTGAGANVLTF.

The rearrangement uses TRBV7-2 and TRBJ2-1; the D is unclear. The V end was cut by 10 bases, the J end by 4 bases, with 14 bases between. Germline CDR1 is SGHTA and CDR2 is FQGNSA. This CDR3 contains 13 residues. The CDR3 bases are TGTGCCAACCGGGTTGTCTTTTACAATGAGCAGTTCTTC. This translates into CANRVVFYNEQFF.

The chain links TRBV10-3 to TRBJ2-7, with 12 bases aligning to TRBD2. The trim removed 10 bases at V and 5 bases at J, leaving 6 bases unmatched. Looked up from germline, CDR1 is ENHRY and CDR2 is SYGVKD. The CDR3 is made up of 13 amino acids. CDR3 nucleotides: TGTGCCACCAGGACTAGCGGGATGAACGAGCAGTACTTC. It translates to CATRTSGMNEQYF.

The chain links TRBV28 to TRBJ2-2; TRBD1 agrees at 7 bases. The CDR3 contains 16 residues. CDR1 and CDR2 (germline): MDHEN, SYDVKM. With 2 bases clipped from V and 4 bases from J, the junction kept 7 bases outside the gene matches. The DNA of the CDR3 is TGTGCCAGCAGTTTAATTGAGGGGGCCTTCACCGGGGAGCTGTTTTTT. Its protein is CASSLIEGAFTGELFF.

This rearrangement joins TRBV5-4 to TRBJ1-2; D remains unclear. Germline CDR1 reads SGHNT; CDR2 reads YYREEE (reference sequence). V lost 0 bases, J lost 0 bases, and 9 bases lay in between. This CDR3 contains 15 residues. CDR3: CASSLVVSTNYGYTF. The CDR3 DNA is TGTGCCAGCAGCTTGGTGGTCAGCACTAACTATGGCTACACCTTC.

The chain combines TRBV30 with TRBJ2-7; 10 positions match TRBD1. V lost 2 bases, J lost 3 bases, and 1 base stayed unmatched. This CDR3 contains 13 residues. Germline CDR1 is GTSNPN and CDR2 is SVGIG (reference sequence). The DNA of the CDR3 is TGTGCCTGGAGTTGGGACAGGGGCTACGAGCAGTACTTC. Translation gives CAWSWDRGYEQYF.

This clone was picked up one time. The rearrangement uses TRBV7-2 and TRBJ2-7; 8 bases are shared with TRBD2. This CDR3 has 16 amino acids. Trimming cost V 2 bases and J 0 bases; bases outside gene matches: 6. Germline CDR1 is SGHTA and CDR2 is FQGNSA. For the CDR3, the DNA is TGTGCCAGCAGCTTATCGGCTAGCGGGTTCTCCTACGAGCAGTACTTC. It codes for CASSLSASGFSYEQYF.

V usage is TRBV11-1 and J usage is TRBJ2-7; 14 positions agree with TRBD2. Germline CDR1 and CDR2: SGHAT and FQDESV (reference sequence). The junction had 12 bases not matched to a gene; V was cut back by 4 bases and J by 13 bases. The CDR3 spans 15 residues. The CDR3 nucleotides are TGTGCCAGCAGCTCAACCGGGACTAGCGGGAGCGGGAGATACTTC. Translated, it gives CASSSTGTSGSGRYF. The variable domain in full, completed from reference TRBV11-1 and TRBJ2-7, reads EAEVAQSPRYKITEKSQAVAFWCDPISGHATLYWYRQILGQGPELLVQFQDESVVDDSQLPKDRFSAERLKGVDSTLKIQPAELGDSAMYLCASSSTGTSGSGRYFGPGTRLTVT.

This chain uses TRBV19 with TRBJ1-5; TRBD1 might be the D (5 bases). Germline CDR1 LNHDA, CDR2 SQIVND (reference sequence). Trimming shortened V by 6 bases and J by 0 bases, and 6 bases separated the two germline ends. The CDR3 spans 13 residues. CDR3 coding DNA: TGTGCCAGTAGGGGGGTTAGCAATCAGCCCCAGCATTTT. Amino acids: CASRGVSNQPQHF.

The V call is TRBV7-3, the J call TRBJ2-1; 9 bases map to TRBD2. This CDR3 region has 15 residues. Trimming took 1 base from V and 12 from J; bases not matched to a gene: 10. Germline V gene lookup returns CDR1 SGHTA and CDR2 FQGTGA. DNA for the CDR3: TGTGCCAGCAGCTTAAATGGTGCGGGAGGGTCGCGGCAGTTCTTC. The encoded protein is CASSLNGAGGSRQFF.